This TCR beta chain was sequenced during a study of T cells in Graves' hyperthyroidism and ophthalmopathy. The wider study: At initial diagnosis, before any treatment had begun, peripheral blood was obtained.

Blood was sampled at initial diagnosis of hyperthyroidism, prior to onset of any ophthalmopathy symptoms. This clonotype has ten or more counts. The TCR beta CDR3 regions underwent amplification using RNA transcripts as the source. A first-round RT-PCR of the TCR CDR3 used the HTBI primer set. MiXCR, run by TCRdb on the multiplex PCR reads, gives a single entry per CDR3 protein. Of about 770,000 distinct CDR3 sequences listed, roughly a sixth are singletons. The CDR3 contains 15 residues. Trimming took 5 bases from V and 3 from J, leaving 17 bases between them. Germline loops: CDR1 SNHLY, CDR2 FYNNEI. Sequencing was done on a sample of blood. The genes are TRBV2 and TRBJ2-7; D might be TRBD2 (6 bases). This TCR was recovered from a woman aged 50 to 65 with Graves' hyperthyroidism that later progressed to Graves' ophthalmopathy. This chain's CDR3 is CASSPEPGLRYEQYF. In nucleotides, the CDR3 is TGTGCCAGCAGTCCTGAGCCGGGACTCCGCTACGAGCAGTACTTC.